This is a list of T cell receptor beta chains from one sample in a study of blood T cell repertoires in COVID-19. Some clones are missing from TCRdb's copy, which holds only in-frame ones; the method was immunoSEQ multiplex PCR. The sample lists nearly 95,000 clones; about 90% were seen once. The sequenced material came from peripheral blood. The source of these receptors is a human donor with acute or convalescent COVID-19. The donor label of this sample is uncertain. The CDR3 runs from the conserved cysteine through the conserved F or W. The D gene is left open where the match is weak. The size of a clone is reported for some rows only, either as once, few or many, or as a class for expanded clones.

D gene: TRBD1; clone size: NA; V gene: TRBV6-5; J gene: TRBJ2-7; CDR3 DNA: TGTGCCAGCAGTTACTCGGGGACAGGCTCCTACGAGCAGTACTTC; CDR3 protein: CASSYSGTGSYEQYF
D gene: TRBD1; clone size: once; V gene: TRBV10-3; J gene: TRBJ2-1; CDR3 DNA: TGTGCCATCAGTAAGGACAGGGGGCAAGACAATGAGCAGTTCTTC; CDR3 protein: CAISKDRGQDNEQFF
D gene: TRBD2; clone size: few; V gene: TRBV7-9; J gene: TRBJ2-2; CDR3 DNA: TGTGCCAGCAGCCGAGCGGGGGGCACCGGGGAGCTGTTTTTT; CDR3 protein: CASSRAGGTGELFF
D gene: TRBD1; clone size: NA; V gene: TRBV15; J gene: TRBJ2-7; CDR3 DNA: TGTGCCACCAGCAGTGGACAGGGGCTCTACGAGCAGTACTTC; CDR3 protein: CATSSGQGLYEQYF
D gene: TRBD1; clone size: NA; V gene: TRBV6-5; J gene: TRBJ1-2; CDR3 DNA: TGTGCCAGCAGAGGGACAGGGCCTAACTATGGCTACACCTTC; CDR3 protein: CASRGTGPNYGYTF
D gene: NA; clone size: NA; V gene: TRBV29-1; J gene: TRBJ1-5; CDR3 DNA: TGCAGCGTTGCGGAGGGGTCAGGCAATCAGCCCCAGCATTTT; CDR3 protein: CSVAEGSGNQPQHF
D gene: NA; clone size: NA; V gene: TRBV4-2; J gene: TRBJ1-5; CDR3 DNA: TGTGCCAGCAGCCAAGATCTGGGTTTCAATCAGGCCCAGCATTTT; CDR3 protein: CASSQDLGFNQAQHF
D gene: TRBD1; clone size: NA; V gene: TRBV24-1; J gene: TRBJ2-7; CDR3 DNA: TGTGCCACCAGTGATTCCGGGACAGCTACCTACGAGCAGTACTTC; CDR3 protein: CATSDSGTATYEQYF
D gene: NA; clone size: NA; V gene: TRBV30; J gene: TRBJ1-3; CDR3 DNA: TGTGCCTGGAGTGTACTGGGGAGCTCTGGAAACACCATATATTTT; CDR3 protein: CAWSVLGSSGNTIYF
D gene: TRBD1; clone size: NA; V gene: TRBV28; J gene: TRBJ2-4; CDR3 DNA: TGTGCCAGCAGGGTGGGACAGGAAAACATTCAGTACTTC; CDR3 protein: CASRVGQENIQYF
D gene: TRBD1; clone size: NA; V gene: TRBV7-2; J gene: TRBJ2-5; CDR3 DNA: TGTGCCAGCAGCTTAGCGCTCCGACAGGGGAAGTACTTC; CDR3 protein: CASSLALRQGKYF
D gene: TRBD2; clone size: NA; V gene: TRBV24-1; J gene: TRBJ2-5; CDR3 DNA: TGTGCCACCAGTGAAGGGACTAGCGGGGGGGAGACCCAGTACTTC; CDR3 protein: CATSEGTSGGETQYF
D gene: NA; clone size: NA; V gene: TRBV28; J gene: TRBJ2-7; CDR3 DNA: TGTGCCAGCAGTTACCCGCGGGGCCCCTACGAGCAGTACTTC; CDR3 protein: CASSYPRGPYEQYF
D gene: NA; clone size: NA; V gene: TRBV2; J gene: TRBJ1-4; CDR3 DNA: TGTGCCAGCAGTGCCCCATCCTCGGCTAATGAAAAACTGTTTTTT; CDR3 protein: CASSAPSSANEKLFF
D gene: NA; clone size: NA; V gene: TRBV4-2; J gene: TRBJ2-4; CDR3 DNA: TGTGCCAGCAGCCAATCGGGGGTCAGAAACATTCAGTACTTC; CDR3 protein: CASSQSGVRNIQYF
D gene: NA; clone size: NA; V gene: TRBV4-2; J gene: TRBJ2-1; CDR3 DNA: TGTGCCAGCAGCCAAGACTCAACCGGTGGTGAGCAGTTCTTC; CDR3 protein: CASSQDSTGGEQFF
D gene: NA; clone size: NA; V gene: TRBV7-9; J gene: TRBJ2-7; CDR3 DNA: TGTGCCAGCAGCAAGGGACTTACGGTTGGCGACGAGCAGTACTTC; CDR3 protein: CASSKGLTVGDEQYF
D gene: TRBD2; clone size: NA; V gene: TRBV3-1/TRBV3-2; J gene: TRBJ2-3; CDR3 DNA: TGTGCCAGCAGCCAAGGACTAGCGGGGGATAGCACAGATACGCAGTATTTT; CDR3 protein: CASSQGLAGDSTDTQYF
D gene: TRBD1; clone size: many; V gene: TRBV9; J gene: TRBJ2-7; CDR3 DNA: TGTGCCAGCGCCCGGGACAGGGACGCCTCCTCCTACGAGCAGTACTTC; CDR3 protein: CASARDRDASSYEQYF
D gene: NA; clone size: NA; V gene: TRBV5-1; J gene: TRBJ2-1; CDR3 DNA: TGCGCCAGCAGCTTGGGGGGGCATTCTACCTACAATGAGCAGTTCTTC; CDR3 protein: CASSLGGHSTYNEQFF
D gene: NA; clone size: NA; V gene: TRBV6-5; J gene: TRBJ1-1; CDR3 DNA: TGTGCCAGCAGTTACCGCGGGACCCGGCGGACTGAAGCTTTCTTT; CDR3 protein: CASSYRGTRRTEAFF
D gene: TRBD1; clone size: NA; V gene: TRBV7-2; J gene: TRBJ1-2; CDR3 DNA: TGTGCCAGCAGCTTGGGGATTGACAGGGGTGGCTACACCTTC; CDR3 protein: CASSLGIDRGGYTF
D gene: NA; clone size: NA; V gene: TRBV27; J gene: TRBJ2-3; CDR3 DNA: TGTGCCAGCAGTTCTCCCAGAGATACGCAGTATTTT; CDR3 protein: CASSSPRDTQYF
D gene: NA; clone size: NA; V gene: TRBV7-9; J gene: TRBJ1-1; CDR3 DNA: TGTGCCAGCAGCTTAGCCGTCGGTGAGGAAGCTTTCTTT; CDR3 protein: CASSLAVGEEAFF
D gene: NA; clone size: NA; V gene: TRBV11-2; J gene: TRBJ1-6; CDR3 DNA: TGTGCCAGCAGCCCCGGGAACCTGGGATCACCCCTCCACTTT; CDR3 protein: CASSPGNLGSPLHF
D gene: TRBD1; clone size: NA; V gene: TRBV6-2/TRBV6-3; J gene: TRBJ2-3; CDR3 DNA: TGTGCCAGCAGTTCCGGGACAGGGGGTAGAACAGATACGCAGTATTTT; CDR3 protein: CASSSGTGGRTDTQYF
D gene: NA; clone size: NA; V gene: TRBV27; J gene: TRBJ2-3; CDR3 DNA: TGTGCCAGCAGTTTATGGGCGGGGAGGCCGACAGATACGCAGTATTTT; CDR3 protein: CASSLWAGRPTDTQYF
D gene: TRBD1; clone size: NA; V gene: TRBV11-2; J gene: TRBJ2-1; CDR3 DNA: TGTGCCAGCAGCTTAGTAGGGACAGGGGGCATAGAGGAGCAGTTCTTC; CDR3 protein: CASSLVGTGGIEEQFF
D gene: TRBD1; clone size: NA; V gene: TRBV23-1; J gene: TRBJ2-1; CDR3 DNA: TGCGCCAGCAGTCCGACAGGGTTTAAGCAGTTCTTC; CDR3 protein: CASSPTGFKQFF
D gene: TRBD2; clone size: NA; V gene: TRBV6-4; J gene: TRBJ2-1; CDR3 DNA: TGTGCCAGCAGTGACTCTAGCGGGGGACCTAGCTCCTACAATGAGCAGTTCTTC; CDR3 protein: CASSDSSGGPSSYNEQFF
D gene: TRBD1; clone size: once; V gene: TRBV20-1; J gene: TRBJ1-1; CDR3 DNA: TGCAGTGCTAGTGGGACCGGGACAGCTGAAGCTTTCTTT; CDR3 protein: CSASGTGTAEAFF
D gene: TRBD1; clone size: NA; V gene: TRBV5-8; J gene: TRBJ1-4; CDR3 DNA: TGTGCCAGCAGGGTACCGGGACAGGGACATGAAAAACTGTTTTTT; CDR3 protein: CASRVPGQGHEKLFF
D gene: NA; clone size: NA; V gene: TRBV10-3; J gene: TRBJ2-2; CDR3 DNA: TGTGCCATCAGTGAGCCCCTGGCTTCCGGGGAGCTGTTTTTT; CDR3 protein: CAISEPLASGELFF
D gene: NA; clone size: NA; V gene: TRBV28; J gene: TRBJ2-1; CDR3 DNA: TGTGCCAGCAGTTTTCGGACTCTGGGCTACAATGAGCAGTTCTTC; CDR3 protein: CASSFRTLGYNEQFF
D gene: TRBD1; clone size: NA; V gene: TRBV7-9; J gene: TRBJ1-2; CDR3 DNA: TGTGCCAGCAGCCTTATGACAGGGGGCAACTATGGCTACACCTTC; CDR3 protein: CASSLMTGGNYGYTF
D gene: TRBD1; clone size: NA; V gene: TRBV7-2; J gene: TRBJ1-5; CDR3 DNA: TGTGCCAGCAGCTTTCGACAGGGAACACGTCAGCCCCAGCATTTT; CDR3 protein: CASSFRQGTRQPQHF
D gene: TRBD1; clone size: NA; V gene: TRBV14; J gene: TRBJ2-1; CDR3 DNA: TGTGCCAGCAGCCAAGTTCCCCGGGACAGGGGTCAATGCGAGCAGTTCTTC; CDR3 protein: CASSQVPRDRGQCEQFF
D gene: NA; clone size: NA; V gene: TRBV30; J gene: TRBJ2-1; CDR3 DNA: TGTGCCTGGACTGGGGCAGGGGATGAGCAGTTCTTC; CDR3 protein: CAWTGAGDEQFF
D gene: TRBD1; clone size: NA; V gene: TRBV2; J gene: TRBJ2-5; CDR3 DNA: TGTGCCAGCAGTGATTGGGACAGGGGGGAGACCCAGTACTTC; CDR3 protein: CASSDWDRGETQYF
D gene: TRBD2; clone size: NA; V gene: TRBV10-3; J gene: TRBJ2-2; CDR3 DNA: TGTGCCATCAGTGGAAAAGGGGCTAGCGGGGGACGAACGAGCACCGGGGAGCTGTTTTTT; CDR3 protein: CAISGKGASGGRTSTGELFF
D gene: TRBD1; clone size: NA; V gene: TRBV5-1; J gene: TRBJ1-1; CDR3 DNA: TGCGCCAGCAGCTGGGACAGCAGTTTGAACACTGAAGCTTTCTTT; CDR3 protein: CASSWDSSLNTEAFF
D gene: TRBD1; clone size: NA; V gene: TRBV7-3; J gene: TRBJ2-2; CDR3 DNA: TGTGCCAGCAGCAAGACAGGGTGGGACACCGGGGAGCTGTTTTTT; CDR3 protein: CASSKTGWDTGELFF
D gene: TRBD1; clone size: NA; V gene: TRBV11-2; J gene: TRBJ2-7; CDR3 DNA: TGTGCCAGCAGCTGGGGGACAGGGGGCATCTACGAGCAGTACTTC; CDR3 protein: CASSWGTGGIYEQYF
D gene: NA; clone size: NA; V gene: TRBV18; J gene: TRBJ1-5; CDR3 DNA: TGTGCCAGCTCACCGGCAGGGAATCAGCCCCAGCATTTT; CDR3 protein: CASSPAGNQPQHF
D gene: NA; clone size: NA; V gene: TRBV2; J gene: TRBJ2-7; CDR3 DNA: TGTGCCAGCAGTTTATACGGGGGATACGAGCAGTACTTC; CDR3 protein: CASSLYGGYEQYF
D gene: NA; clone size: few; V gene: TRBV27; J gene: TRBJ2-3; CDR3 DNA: TGTGCCAGCAGCCGCAGGGGATCGAGCACAGATACGCAGTATTTT; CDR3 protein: CASSRRGSSTDTQYF
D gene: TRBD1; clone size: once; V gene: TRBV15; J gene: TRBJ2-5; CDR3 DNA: TGTGCCACTACAGGGGCCATGTACCAAGAGACCCAGTACTTC; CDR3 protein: CATTGAMYQETQYF
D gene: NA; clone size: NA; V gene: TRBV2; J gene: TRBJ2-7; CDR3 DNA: TGTGCCAGCAAATTCGGGAGTTACGAGCAGTACTTC; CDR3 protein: CASKFGSYEQYF
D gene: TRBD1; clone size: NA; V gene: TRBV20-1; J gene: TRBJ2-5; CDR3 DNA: TGCAGTGCTAGTCGCCGGGACAGGGTCCGTGACCGCCAAGAGACCCAGTACTTC; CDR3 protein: CSASRRDRVRDRQETQYF
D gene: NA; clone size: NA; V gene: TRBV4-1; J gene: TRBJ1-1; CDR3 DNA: TGCGCCAGCAGCCAAGGACTTGAACGACCGAGAGCTTTCTTT; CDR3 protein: CASSQGLERPRAFF
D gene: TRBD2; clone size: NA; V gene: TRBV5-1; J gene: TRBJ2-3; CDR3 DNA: TGCGCCAGCAGCTTGGAGGCGGGGGGGCGTGATACGCAGTATTTT; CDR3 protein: CASSLEAGGRDTQYF